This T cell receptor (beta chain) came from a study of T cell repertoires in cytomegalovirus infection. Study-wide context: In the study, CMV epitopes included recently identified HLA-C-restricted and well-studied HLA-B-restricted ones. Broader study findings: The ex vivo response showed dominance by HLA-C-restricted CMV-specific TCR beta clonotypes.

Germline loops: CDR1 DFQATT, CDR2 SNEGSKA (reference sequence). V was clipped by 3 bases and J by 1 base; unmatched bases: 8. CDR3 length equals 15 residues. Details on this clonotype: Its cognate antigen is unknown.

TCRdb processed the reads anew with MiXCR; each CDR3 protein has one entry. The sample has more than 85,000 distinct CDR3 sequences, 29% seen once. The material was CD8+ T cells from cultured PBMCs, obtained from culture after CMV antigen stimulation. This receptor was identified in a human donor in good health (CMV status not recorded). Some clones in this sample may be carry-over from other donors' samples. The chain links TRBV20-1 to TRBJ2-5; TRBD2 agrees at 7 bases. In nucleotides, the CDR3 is TGCAGTGCTAGTCCCGTACTAGCGACCCAAGAGACCCAGTACTTC. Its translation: CSASPVLATQETQYF.